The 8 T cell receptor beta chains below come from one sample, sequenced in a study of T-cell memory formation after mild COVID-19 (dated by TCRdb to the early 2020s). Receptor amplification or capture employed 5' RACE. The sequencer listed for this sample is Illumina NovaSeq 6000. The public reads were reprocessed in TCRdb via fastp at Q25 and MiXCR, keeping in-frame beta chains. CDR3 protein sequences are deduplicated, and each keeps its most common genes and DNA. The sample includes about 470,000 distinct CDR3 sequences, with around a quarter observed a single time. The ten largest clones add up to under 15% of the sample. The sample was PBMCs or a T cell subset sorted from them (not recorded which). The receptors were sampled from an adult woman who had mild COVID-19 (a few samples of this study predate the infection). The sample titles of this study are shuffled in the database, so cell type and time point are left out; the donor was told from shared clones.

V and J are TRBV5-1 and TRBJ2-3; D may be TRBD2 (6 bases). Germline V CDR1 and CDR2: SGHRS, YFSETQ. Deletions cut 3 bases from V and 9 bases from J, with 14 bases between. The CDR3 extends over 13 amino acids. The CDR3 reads CASSSGRAGTQYF. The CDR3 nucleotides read TGCGCCAGCAGCTCGGGACGCGCGGGAACGCAGTATTTT.

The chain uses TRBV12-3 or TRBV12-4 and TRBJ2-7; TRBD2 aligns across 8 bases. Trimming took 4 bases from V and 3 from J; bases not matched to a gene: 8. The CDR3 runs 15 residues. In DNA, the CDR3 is TGTGCCAGCAGTTCTCCGGGACTAGGGGTCTACGAGCAGTACTTC. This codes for CASSSPGLGVYEQYF.

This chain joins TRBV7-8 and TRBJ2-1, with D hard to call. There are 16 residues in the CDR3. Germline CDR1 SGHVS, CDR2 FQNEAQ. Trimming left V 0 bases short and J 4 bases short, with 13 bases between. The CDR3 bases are TGTGCCAGCAGCTTAGCGGGGTCGGGCTTGTACAATGAGCAGTTCTTC. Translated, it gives CASSLAGSGLYNEQFF.

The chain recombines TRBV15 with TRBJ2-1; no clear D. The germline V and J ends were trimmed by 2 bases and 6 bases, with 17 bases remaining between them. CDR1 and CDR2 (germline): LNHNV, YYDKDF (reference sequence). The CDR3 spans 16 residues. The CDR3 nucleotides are TGTGCCACCAGCAGATCTCCGGGCTATCTAGGCAATGAGCAGTTCTTC. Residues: CATSRSPGYLGNEQFF.

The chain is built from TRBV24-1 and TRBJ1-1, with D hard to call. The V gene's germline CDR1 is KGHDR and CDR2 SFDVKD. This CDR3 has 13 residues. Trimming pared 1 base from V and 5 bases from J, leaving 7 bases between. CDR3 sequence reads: CATSDFAGTEAFF. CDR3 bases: TGTGCCACCAGTGATTTCGCGGGAACTGAAGCTTTCTTT.

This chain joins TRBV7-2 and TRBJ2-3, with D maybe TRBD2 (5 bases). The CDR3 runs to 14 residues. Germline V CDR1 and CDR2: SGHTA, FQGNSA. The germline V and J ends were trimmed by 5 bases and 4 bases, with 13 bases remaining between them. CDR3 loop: CASSPGVEADTQYF. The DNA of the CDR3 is TGTGCCAGCAGCCCCGGAGTGGAGGCAGATACGCAGTATTTT. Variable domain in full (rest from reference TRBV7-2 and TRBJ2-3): GAGVSQSPSNKVTEKGKDVELRCDPISGHTALYWYRQSLGQGLEFLIYFQGNSAPDKSGLPSDRFSAERTGGSVSTLTIQRTQQEDSAVYLCASSPGVEADTQYFGPGTRLTVL.

CDR3 loop: CASSSGADNEQFF. The CDR3 nucleotides read TGTGCCAGCAGCTCCGGGGCCGACAATGAGCAGTTCTTC. The rearrangement uses TRBV13 and TRBJ2-1; D possibly uses TRBD1 or TRBD2 (5 bases each). Germline CDR1 is PRHDT and CDR2 is FYEKMQ (reference sequence). Trimming pared 4 bases from V and 5 bases from J, leaving 9 bases between. This CDR3 comprises 13 residues.

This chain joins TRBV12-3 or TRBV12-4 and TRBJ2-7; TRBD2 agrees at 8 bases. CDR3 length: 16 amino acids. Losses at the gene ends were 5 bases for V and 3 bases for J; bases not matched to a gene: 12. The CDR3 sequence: CASSTRSGSTDYEQYF. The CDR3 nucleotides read TGTGCCAGCAGTACACGAAGCGGGAGCACCGACTACGAGCAGTACTTC.